This T cell receptor (beta chain) was recorded in a study of cytomegalovirus exposure and HLA in healthy donors (TCRdb year 2017). For context, the study as a whole: An earlier analysis of about 560 of the donors reported over 250 Gb of sequence data and 117 million unique TCR beta sequences obtained from around 180 million T cells. High-throughput TCR immunosequencing, statistical association of individual TCRs with disease status, and machine learning were combined to predict cytomegalovirus infection status. An earlier analysis of approximately 500 of the donors applied high-throughput TCR beta sequencing to assess whether each TCR beta V gene segment acted as functional or pseudogenic. In addition to the first cohort of 650 to 800 subjects, a separate validation cohort of approximately 130 different subjects was used. Rather than using new phenotypic data, the later analysis identified candidate immune exposures from TCR beta sequences and from how often those sequences occurred across donors. In a later analysis, previously published TCR beta repertoires from 550 to 700 donors were re-analyzed and high-resolution HLA genotyping was added so that TCR occurrence patterns could be studied. The genetic ancestry cluster associated with self-reported Caucasian donors included 70% to 85% of the 398 genotyped donors. Typing coverage varied by locus: roughly 620-640 donors for A, B, C, DRB1 and DQB1; roughly 500 for DQA1; 600 to 610 for DPA1; under 490 for DPB1. Donor age, sex, ethnicity and CMV serostatus were compiled alongside the repertoire data. HLA typing covered class I and class II loci at four-digit resolution. Approximately 310 gigabases of sequencing data and 70 million to 100 million unique TCR sequences were included in an early release covering roughly 700 HLA-typed donors. A later genetic analysis took genome-wide SNP genotypes for about 65% of the 666 donors and used that subset as a discovery cohort. The study aimed to test whether signatures of past pathogen exposure could be identified by cataloging public T cell receptors. Roughly five DR-DQ haplotypes were treated as single units for association and clustering because of strong linkage in the cohort. Among almost 400 genotyped donors of the cohort, an average of around 240,000 unique TCR beta nucleotide sequences were sequenced per donor, around a sixth of them non-productive. All discovery cohort repertoires had been generated using a single sequencing platform. The T cell repertoires of 666 subjects were profiled by immunosequencing and related to cytomegalovirus serostatus. What the work shows at the level of the full study, not this receptor alone: A later analysis associated around 16,000 TCR beta sequences with specific HLA alleles at a false discovery rate of 0.05. The authors suggested that the approach could potentially be generalized to other disease states and immunological phenotypes. In a later analysis, HLA-associated TCR beta chains were found to be more clonally expanded and to have lower generation probabilities than equally common non-associated chains. A further reported finding was that TCR beta sequences accurately predicted the HLA-A and HLA-B alleles for most subjects in the first cohort. An association between a missense DCLRE1C variant and V-gene and J-gene trimming of TCR beta chains was found in a later genetic analysis and replicated in an independent cohort. CMV serostatus was the only immune exposure information available for the cohort. According to a later analysis, parvovirus B19, influenza, CMV and Epstein-Barr virus appeared linked to several top co-occurrence clusters. Cytomegalovirus status was reported to be diagnosed by the classifier with high specificity and sensitivity in both the original and validation cohorts. The study listed 164 TCR beta chains as associated with cytomegalovirus. A later genetic analysis reported fewer N-insertions in productive TCRs among donors in an Asian-associated ancestry cluster than the roughly 700-donor mean. In an earlier analysis of some 640 of the donors, most TCR beta V segments were observed in productive rearrangements about 90% or about 30% of the time, broadly matching IMGT annotations. Across donors, most TCR sequences were observed very rarely, whereas some public TCRs were present in many individuals. Because counts were too low, about 18 rarely observed V segments, including chromosome 9 orphons, were left out of the earlier analysis of over 550 of the donors. A group of highly shared sequence variants was considered likely to be a technical artifact of the sequencing pipeline. The cohort was sequenced for TCR beta chains only, and without alpha or paired-chain data the features that could be detected were limited. A few of the identified cytomegalovirus-associated TCR beta chains were confirmed in vitro to be specific for cytomegalovirus antigens. In a later analysis, the rate of TCR association differed among HLA loci, with DRB1 alleles having the most associated TCRs and HLA-C alleles having the fewest. Some IMGT-functional V segments, including TRBV6-2 and TRBV6-3, could not be distinguished by the 87-base-pair reads and were therefore excluded. Correlated functional status among segregating V segments might reflect linkage disequilibrium, but an unknown experimental factor could not be ruled out. The presence/absence analyses assumed that sequencing depth was roughly uniform across donors, and that assumption may not be true. Because HLA typing was missing for some donors at each locus, association tests included only the typed subset. In a later analysis, most CMV-associated TCR beta chains were found to appear HLA-restricted, with HLA associations seemingly driven largely by CMV exposure. Assigning TCR associations to individual alleles was difficult when HLA alleles, especially DR and DQ, strongly co-occurred.

As for this clone: The antigen it recognizes is unknown. No base qualities exist here, and no much larger clone lies one base off it.

Library method: the immunoSEQ multiplex PCR assay. For the multiplex PCR, a mixture combining 60 forward primers for TCR Vbeta segments and 13 reverse primers for TCR Jbeta segments was used. Amplification of the CDR3 region of rearranged TCR beta genes was performed with a multiplex PCR assay on genomic DNA. The Illumina HiSeq System was used to sequence the amplified TCR beta libraries as 87-base-pair reads. Per the original workflow: Across the 666 repertoires, a later analysis counted tens of millions of unique TCR beta chains, around 11 million of which were shared by at least two donors. Raw reads were error-corrected and collapsed into unique sequences by a nearest-neighbor algorithm in which closely related sequences were merged to remove PCR and sequencing errors. To assign V, D and J gene segments, CDR3 sequences were aligned to IMGT reference sequences. For a sequence to be retained, at least a six-nucleotide match to both a V gene segment and a J gene segment was required. Rearrangements were called productive when the CDR3 lacked stop codons and stayed in frame with V and J; all others were non-productive. CDR3 was defined according to IMGT convention as the region running from the second conserved V-encoded cysteine to the conserved J-encoded phenylalanine. The earlier analysis of fewer than 750 of the donors excluded sequences that lacked an unambiguous match to a single V gene segment. An earlier analysis of some 500 of the donors classified V segments as functional when productive rearrangements were above 56.7% and as segregating when the standard deviation between donors was above 5%. A statistical classification framework was developed to diagnose cytomegalovirus status using the catalog of TCR beta chain sequences. In a later analysis, TCR nucleotide sequences were compared against IMGT/GENE-DB human TR gene sequences so that V and J genes could be assigned. A later analysis assigned CDR3 sequences and most-parsimonious VDJ recombination scenarios with the TCRdist pipeline. A later analysis defined each TCR beta chain by its CDR3 amino acid sequence plus V-gene family, and excluded reads lacking a unique V-gene family. As a way to deal with suspected cross-contamination and a sequencing artifact, a later analysis dropped nearly 600 nucleotide sequences that were highly shared and had low generation probability. In a later analysis, a clonal expansion index was calculated for each public chain from normalized within-repertoire ranks of inferred template counts. In a later analysis, generation probabilities were computed with a VDJ recombination model fitted to out-of-frame rearrangements, and the resulting probabilities were checked against IGoR. In a later analysis, TCR-TCR, TCR-HLA and TCR-CMV co-occurrence was scored with hypergeometric tests, and a repertoire-size bias correction was applied to TCR pairs. To estimate false discovery rates, a later analysis permuted the HLA or CMV assignments 20 times. In a later analysis, co-occurring TCRs were grouped using DBSCAN, with TCRdist sequence similarity added in when clustering inside HLA-allele-positive subsets. Co-occurrence clustering excluded repertoires with fewer than 30,000 or more than 120,000 public chains, plus five with anomalous nucleotide sharing. TCRdb stores this immuneACCESS table with in-frame sequences only. Part of the clones is absent; in the studies checked, under half of the shortfall reflects unresolved V genes, and no reason is known for the rest. V and J calls and clone size are as listed in that table; D and trimming were resolved from the DNA. In this sample the table shows fewer than 95,000 clones, about two thirds of which occur a single time. 20% to 25% of the sample goes to the ten largest clones.

Taken from cysteine to phenylalanine, the CDR3 has 15 residues. Just CDR3 DNA is preserved here, 45 bases in frame from base 1. V loses 3 bases of germline sequence and J loses 3 bases, and the interval between the two ends is 12 bases. The germline V gene (reference sequence) sets CDR1 to LNHDA and CDR2 to SQIVND. The cohort comprised 550 to 700 healthy bone marrow donors. At the time of sampling, all cohort members were nominally healthy, though unrecorded immune exposures were likely present. The donor was CMV seropositive and was included in the group of 300 or so seropositive cohort members. A peripheral blood sample was provided by each donor, and peripheral blood mononuclear cells were used for TCR beta sequencing. Genomic DNA extraction from the blood cell samples was performed with the Qiagen DNeasy Blood Extraction Kit.

This chain joins TRBV19 to TRBJ1-5, with a tentative D gene TRBD1 over 6 matching bases. The receptor was derived from a woman aged 50 to 60 in good health and CMV-seropositive. The source material was PBMCs. The nucleotides are TGTGCCAGTAGTATTACAGGGTTACCCAATCAGCCCCAGCATTTT. This codes for CASSITGLPNQPQHF.